This is a list of T cell receptor beta chains from one sample in a study of PD-L1 blockade in urothelial cancer. The assay was immunoSEQ multiplex PCR, and TCRdb's table has in-frame clones only and misses some. This table holds some 71,000 clones, around four fifths found once. This specimen consisted of PBMCs, obtained around atezolizumab (anti-PD-L1) treatment. These receptors originate from a man aged 35-49 years with urothelial cancer. The CDR3 runs from the conserved cysteine through the conserved F or W. Each record gives: clone size, D gene, J gene, V gene, CDR3 protein, CDR3 DNA. A D gene is named only where the DNA matches it firmly. Some rows have no size entry. The others give once, few or many, or a class for an expanded clone.

>few|NA|TRBJ1-1|TRBV9
CASSVEGGVDTEAFF
TGTGCCAGCAGCGTAGAGGGGGGGGTAGATACTGAAGCTTTCTTT
>NA|NA|TRBJ2-5|TRBV5-5
CASSLLRVETQYF
TGTGCCAGCAGCTTGCTTCGGGTAGAGACCCAGTACTTC
>NA|TRBD2|TRBJ2-1|TRBV5-4
CASSLKLAGDEQFF
TGTGCCAGCAGCTTAAAGCTAGCGGGAGATGAGCAGTTCTTC
>NA|NA|TRBJ2-7|TRBV29-1
CSVAPGTREQYF
TGCAGCGTTGCTCCTGGGACTCGCGAGCAGTACTTC
>NA|NA|TRBJ2-7|TRBV2
CATGQNLYEQYF
TGTGCCACCGGACAGAATCTTTACGAGCAGTACTTC
>NA|TRBD1|TRBJ2-7|TRBV6-6
CASSYSRGPTYEQYF
TGTGCCAGCAGTTACTCGAGGGGGCCGACCTACGAGCAGTACTTC
>NA|TRBD2|TRBJ2-7|TRBV28
CASSLPSGSSIPYEQYF
TGTGCCAGCAGTTTGCCTAGCGGGAGTTCCATCCCCTACGAGCAGTACTTC
>few|NA|TRBJ2-2|TRBV11-3
CASSSPRRPGELFF
TGTGCCAGCAGCTCCCCCAGGCGTCCCGGGGAGCTGTTTTTT
>NA|TRBD1|TRBJ2-1|TRBV5-1
CASSPSDHRDRQFF
TGCGCCAGCAGCCCTTCCGACCACCGGGACAGGCAGTTCTTC
>NA|NA|TRBJ1-2|TRBV5-4
CASSLRGRAGTGYTF
TGTGCCAGCAGCTTGCGGGGGAGGGCAGGGACGGGCTACACCTTC
>NA|NA|TRBJ2-3|TRBV19
CASSLTGRGTDTQYF
TGTGCCAGTAGCCTCACGGGCAGGGGCACAGATACGCAGTATTTT
>NA|NA|TRBJ1-5|TRBV5-1
CASSCQQGRIGQPQHF
TGCGCCAGCAGCTGTCAACAGGGACGTATAGGTCAGCCCCAGCATTTT
>NA|TRBD2|TRBJ2-1|TRBV15
CATSRDDTSGSEQFF
TGTGCCACCAGCAGAGACGACACTAGCGGGAGTGAGCAGTTCTTC
>NA|TRBD2|TRBJ2-7|TRBV9
CASSVAGTSGYEQYF
TGTGCCAGCAGCGTAGCCGGGACTAGCGGCTACGAGCAGTACTTC
>few|NA|TRBJ2-4|TRBV19
CASSKREAKNIQYF
TGTGCCAGTTCTAAACGGGAGGCCAAAAACATTCAGTACTTC
>NA|NA|TRBJ1-4|TRBV6-1
CASSVPLIATNEKLFF
TGTGCCAGCAGTGTGCCCCTAATCGCAACTAATGAAAAACTGTTTTTT
>NA|NA|TRBJ2-1|TRBV29-1
CSVSLASFGEQFF
TGCAGCGTCTCGCTAGCGAGTTTCGGTGAGCAGTTCTTC
>NA|TRBD1|TRBJ1-5|TRBV30
CAWSGTGAQPQHF
TGTGCCTGGAGTGGGACAGGGGCTCAGCCCCAGCATTTT
>NA|NA|TRBJ2-7|TRBV2
CASKGTSSEGYF
TGTGCCAGCAAAGGCACCTCTTCGGAGGGGTACTTC
>NA|NA|TRBJ2-1|TRBV12-5
CAGPPRTLYNEQFF
TGTGCTGGCCCTCCCCGGACACTTTACAATGAGCAGTTCTTC
>NA|TRBD1|TRBJ1-1|TRBV7-6
CASSLRGPQGQGTTEAFF
TGTGCCAGCAGCTTAAGGGGGCCCCAGGGACAGGGAACCACTGAAGCTTTCTTT
>NA|NA|TRBJ1-3|TRBV30
CAWSPLGARGNTIYF
TGTGCCTGGAGTCCTCTTGGTGCGCGGGGAAACACCATATATTTT
>NA|NA|TRBJ1-1|TRBV4-1
CASSQAPLGVRTEAFF
TGCGCCAGCAGCCAAGCACCCCTCGGGGTTAGGACTGAAGCTTTCTTT
>NA|NA|TRBJ2-3|TRBV2
CASSEGGFADTQYF
TGTGCCAGCAGTGAAGGGGGCTTCGCAGATACGCAGTATTTT
>few|TRBD2|TRBJ2-5|TRBV6-1
CASVWREAMETQYF
TGTGCCAGCGTCTGGCGGGAGGCCATGGAGACCCAGTACTTC
>NA|NA|TRBJ1-1|TRBV2
CASRGEGANTEAFF
TGTGCCAGCCGGGGGGAAGGGGCGAACACTGAAGCTTTCTTT
>NA|NA|TRBJ1-1|TRBV30
CAWSGGLGSTEAFF
TGTGCCTGGAGTGGGGGACTGGGGAGCACTGAAGCTTTCTTT
>NA|TRBD2|TRBJ2-7|TRBV6-6
CASSSPGLGAYEQYF
TGTGCCAGCAGTTCCCCGGGACTAGGAGCCTACGAGCAGTACTTC
>NA|TRBD1|TRBJ2-7|TRBV30
CAWSGTGPYEQYF
TGTGCCTGGAGTGGGACAGGGCCCTACGAGCAGTACTTC
>NA|TRBD1|TRBJ1-5|TRBV4-1
CASSQAVTGGQPQHF
TGCGCCAGCAGCCAAGCCGTAACAGGGGGTCAGCCCCAGCATTTT
>once|NA|TRBJ1-2|TRBV5-5
CASSLTAGDYGYTF
TGTGCCAGCAGCTTGACCGCAGGGGATTATGGCTACACCTTC
>NA|NA|TRBJ1-3|TRBV6-6
CASSPSGAFGNTIYF
TGTGCCAGCAGCCCATCAGGGGCTTTTGGAAACACCATATATTTT
>NA|NA|TRBJ1-2|TRBV29-1
CSVDAWQGYGYTF
TGCAGCGTGGACGCCTGGCAGGGCTATGGCTACACCTTC
>NA|TRBD1|TRBJ1-1|TRBV6-1
CASIKEQGRSEAFF
TGTGCCAGCATTAAGGAACAGGGGCGTTCTGAAGCTTTCTTT
>once|NA|TRBJ2-6|TRBV5-4
CASSLVFGSGANVLTF
TGTGCCAGCAGCTTGGTCTTCGGGTCTGGGGCCAACGTCCTGACTTTC
>NA|NA|TRBJ1-2|TRBV5-6
CASNAGVYGYTF
TGTGCCAGCAACGCTGGAGTCTATGGCTACACCTTC
>NA|TRBD2|TRBJ2-3|TRBV2
CASTLRTSGSWDF
TGTGCCAGCACTCTACGGACTAGCGGGAGTTGGGATTTT
>NA|NA|TRBJ2-7|TRBV5-1
CASRSGQGVGEQYF
TGCGCCAGCAGATCCGGCCAGGGTGTCGGCGAGCAGTACTTC
>NA|NA|TRBJ1-5|TRBV30
CAWTSQTGPHQPQHF
TGTGCCTGGACTTCTCAAACAGGACCCCATCAGCCCCAGCATTTT
>NA|TRBD2|TRBJ2-1|TRBV6-4
CASSPGTSGRWDEQFF
TGTGCCAGCAGTCCCGGGACTAGCGGGAGATGGGATGAGCAGTTCTTC
>NA|NA|TRBJ2-5|TRBV20-1
CSASGGETQYF
TGCAGTGCCTCCGGCGGGGAGACCCAGTACTTC
>NA|TRBD2|TRBJ2-3|TRBV5-1
CASSLAGSGSTDTQYF
TGCGCCAGCAGCTTGGCAGGTAGCGGGAGCACAGATACGCAGTATTTT
>few|TRBD2|TRBJ2-4|TRBV7-8
CASSPRLAGERVDIQYF
TGTGCCAGCAGCCCCCGACTAGCGGGAGAGAGGGTGGACATTCAGTACTTC
>NA|TRBD1|TRBJ1-1|TRBV19
CASSREQGMTEAFF
TGTGCCAGTAGTAGAGAACAGGGGATGACTGAAGCTTTCTTT
>once|TRBD2|TRBJ2-1|TRBV7-8
CASSLLSGRGGEQFF
TGTGCCAGCAGCTTATTAAGCGGGAGGGGAGGGGAGCAGTTCTTC
>NA|NA|TRBJ1-1|TRBV10-3
CAISESGRGNTEAFF
TGTGCCATCAGTGAGTCCGGCAGGGGGAACACTGAAGCTTTCTTT
>NA|TRBD2|TRBJ2-7|TRBV27
CASSWGLAGGSYEQYF
TGTGCCAGCAGTTGGGGACTAGCGGGAGGATCATACGAGCAGTACTTC
>few|NA|TRBJ2-4|TRBV19
CASSPQGRTGAKNIQYF
TGTGCCAGTAGTCCTCAGGGGCGCACAGGGGCCAAAAACATTCAGTACTTC
>NA|NA|TRBJ2-3|TRBV7-2
CASSPGNTQYF
TGTGCCAGCAGCCCAGGGAATACGCAGTATTTT
>NA|TRBD2|TRBJ2-7|TRBV11-2
CASSLRLAGGTSYEQYF
TGTGCCAGCAGCTTGCGACTAGCGGGAGGAACATCCTACGAGCAGTACTTC
>NA|TRBD1|TRBJ2-2|TRBV30
CAWSVRDRDTGELFF
TGTGCCTGGAGTGTAAGGGACAGGGACACCGGGGAGCTGTTTTTT
>few|TRBD1|TRBJ1-1|TRBV15
CATSRDLTGGRDTEAFF
TGTGCCACCAGCAGAGATCTGACAGGGGGCAGGGACACTGAAGCTTTCTTT
>NA|TRBD2|TRBJ2-1|TRBV6-4
CASSVEGTSGPNEQFF
TGTGCCAGCAGTGTAGAGGGGACTAGCGGGCCGAATGAGCAGTTCTTC
>NA|TRBD2|TRBJ2-6|TRBV11-2
CASSLAGAGGANVLTF
TGTGCCAGCAGCTTAGCGGGAGCGGGGGGGGCCAACGTCCTGACTTTC
>NA|NA|TRBJ2-7|TRBV28
CASMKGGTPSYEQYF
TGTGCCAGCATGAAGGGCGGGACTCCCTCCTACGAGCAGTACTTC